The entry below gives a single TCR beta chain sequence along with its context. Its antigen is not yet known. The sample holds no much larger clone one base away, and base qualities are not on file. This sample is drawn from a study of T-cell reconstitution after alpha-beta-depleted transplantation in children (dated by TCRdb to 2015 to 2016). For context, the study as a whole: Using TCR repertoire profiling, the study quantitatively followed how T-cell immune reconstitution unfolded in children after TCRalphabeta/CD19-depleted allogeneic hematopoietic cell transplantation.

The CDR3, from cysteine to phenylalanine, totals 16 residues. CDR3 DNA is the only sequence kept; it has 48 bases, read in frame from the first base. V loses 5 bases, J loses 0 bases, and the germline ends lie 17 bases apart. CDR1 and CDR2 are read off the germline V gene (reference sequence) as SEHNR and FQNEAQ. Paper-wide results and their limitations: Hyperexpanded clone frequencies declined over subsequent months; after one year, T-cell counts and TCRbeta diversity were mostly attributed to newly produced T cells. The apparently early recovery of alphabetaT-cell counts about two months after transplant reportedly depended on only several hundred rapidly expanded clones that came from non-depleted graft cells. In some patients, the high TCRbeta diversity seen at day 60 was put down to recipient T cells and intrathymic progenitors that had survived conditioning.

Library generation was performed with PCR. Sequencing took place on an Illumina HiSeq 2500. TCR libraries were prepared with molecular barcoding, using unique molecular identifiers to normalize TCRbeta repertoire quantification. TCRdb's own reprocessing of the public reads used fastp at Q25 and MiXCR and kept productive beta chains. Entries are consolidated by CDR3 protein sequence, retaining the most common genes and DNA. In all, the sample holds 600,000 or so distinct CDR3 sequences, and about 21% of those were seen once. 11% to 15% of the sample comes from the top ten. What the treatment or condition label conveys for this sample: allogeneic hematopoietic cell transplantation with graft depleted of TCRalphabeta T cells and CD19 B cells. Transplant recipients were children who received TCRalphabeta/CD19-depleted allogeneic hematopoietic cell grafts.

The rearranged chain carries TRBV7-9 and TRBJ2-7, with the identity of the D gene unclear. The clonotype originates from a boy under two years old who had a stem cell transplant for acute myeloid leukemia, so the T cells may come from the graft donor. Sequenced material: PBMCs, mostly from graft donor cells, taken 360 days after TCRalphabeta/CD19-depleted stem cell transplant. For the CDR3, the sequence is CASSGQAPSVSYEQYF. The nucleotides read TGTGCCAGCAGCGGGCAGGCCCCCTCTGTCTCCTACGAGCAGTACTTC. This CDR3, with the reference TRBV7-9 and TRBJ2-7 proteins standing in past its ends, gives the full variable domain DTGVSQNPRHKITKRGQNVTFRCDPISEHNRLYWYRQTLGQGPEFLTYFQNEAQLEKSRLLSDRFSAERPKGSFSTLEIQRTEQGDSAMYLCASSGQAPSVSYEQYFGPGTRLTVT.